One TCR beta chain is described in this entry. CDR3 length equals 13 residues. The ends were cut back, 2 bases at V and 5 bases at J, with 10 bases in the middle. Germline values: CDR1 SGHRS, CDR2 YFSETQ. TCRdb's copy holds only in-frame clones and misses some; the assay was immunoSEQ multiplex PCR. Among 68,000 or so clones, 85% to 95% were seen once, and the ten largest hold under 0.5%. The data belong to a study of technical replicates of blood from a few donors. The gene calls are TRBV5-1 and TRBJ2-5, with D perhaps matching TRBD1 (6 bases). Sequencing was carried out using T cells isolated from PBMCs. This TCR was recovered from a human donor in good health. The DNA for the CDR3 is TGCGCCAGCAGCTTATTCACAGGGGAGACCCAGTACTTC. Translation: CASSLFTGETQYF.